The rows below give T cell receptor beta chains drawn from one sample of a study of cytomegalovirus exposure and HLA in healthy donors. The repertoire was sequenced with immunoSEQ multiplex PCR; TCRdb's copy has only in-frame clones and lacks some. The table has 90,000 to 150,000 clones, over 60% seen once. Sample: PBMCs. These receptor sequences come from a woman in her 40s in good health and CMV-seropositive. CDR3s include the opening cysteine and the closing phenylalanine or tryptophan. Each record gives: V gene, J gene, D gene, clone size, CDR3 protein, CDR3 DNA. A D gene is named only where the DNA matches it firmly. Some rows mark clone size as missing; the rest say once, few, many or name a class of expanded clone.

TRBV7-6	TRBJ2-3	TRBD1	NA	CASSRDRGTDTQYF	TGTGCCAGCAGCCGGGACAGGGGAACAGATACGCAGTATTTT
TRBV7-8	TRBJ1-2	TRBD1	NA	CASSLGQGVGGYTF	TGTGCCAGCAGCTTGGGACAGGGGGTGGGAGGCTACACCTTC
TRBV15	TRBJ1-2	TRBD1	once	CATSRADRGPHGYTF	TGTGCCACCAGCAGAGCGGACAGGGGGCCTCATGGCTACACCTTC
TRBV4-3	TRBJ2-2	NA	many	CASSQDSDTGELFF	TGCGCCAGCAGCCAAGATAGCGACACCGGGGAGCTGTTTTTT
TRBV7-9	TRBJ2-7	NA	NA	CASSPLSISNEQYF	TGTGCCAGCAGCCCCCTGTCCATTAGCAACGAGCAGTACTTC
TRBV5-1	TRBJ2-7	NA	NA	CASSPTGPGPTYEQYF	TGCGCCAGCAGCCCCACTGGGCCAGGGCCCACCTACGAGCAGTACTTC
TRBV5-8	TRBJ1-1	TRBD1	NA	CASSLGPFTSDRMNTEAFF	TGTGCCAGCAGCTTGGGGCCCTTTACATCGGACAGGATGAACACTGAAGCTTTCTTT
TRBV7-2	TRBJ1-2	NA	few	CASSLASYGYTF	TGTGCCAGCAGCTTGGCAAGCTATGGCTACACCTTC
TRBV7-3	TRBJ2-3	TRBD2	NA	CASAASGVIGTQYF	TGTGCCAGCGCGGCTAGCGGGGTAATCGGTACGCAGTATTTT
TRBV9	TRBJ1-2	NA	NA	CASSAAITLTEDGYTF	TGTGCCAGCAGCGCTGCTATAACCTTGACGGAGGATGGCTACACCTTC
TRBV11-3	TRBJ2-1	NA	NA	CASSLRSYNEQFF	TGTGCCAGCAGCTTACGGTCCTACAATGAGCAGTTCTTC
TRBV10-3	TRBJ2-7	TRBD1	NA	CAISEQRGQGIGQYF	TGTGCCATCAGTGAACAAAGAGGACAGGGGATAGGGCAGTACTTC
TRBV7-8	TRBJ2-7	TRBD2	NA	CASSPGLAGQPSYEQYF	TGTGCCAGCAGCCCGGGACTAGCGGGGCAACCCTCCTACGAGCAGTACTTC
TRBV7-2	TRBJ1-4	NA	few	CASSSGEFSTNEKLFF	TGTGCCAGCAGCTCAGGGGAGTTCTCAACTAATGAAAAACTGTTTTTT
TRBV4-3	TRBJ1-2	NA	NA	CASSQVREVGYGYTF	TGCGCCAGCAGCCAAGTGCGGGAAGTAGGCTATGGCTACACCTTC
TRBV7-9	TRBJ2-4	TRBD2	NA	CASSLGGGGDIQYF	TGTGCCAGCAGCTTGGGCGGGGGAGGGGACATTCAGTACTTC
TRBV10-3	TRBJ1-2	TRBD1	NA	CAIKITGASRSGYTF	TGTGCCATCAAAATCACAGGGGCTTCGAGGTCTGGCTACACCTTC
TRBV11-2	TRBJ1-2	NA	once	CASSHTGTGYTF	TGTGCCAGCAGCCATACAGGGACGGGCTACACCTTC
TRBV7-9	TRBJ2-1	NA	few	CASNDWSNEQFF	TGTGCCAGCAATGATTGGAGCAATGAGCAGTTCTTC
TRBV7-2	TRBJ2-7	NA	NA	CASSLVGSNYEQYF	TGTGCCAGCAGCTTAGTCGGGAGCAACTACGAGCAGTACTTC
TRBV7-9	TRBJ2-7	TRBD2	once	CASSLGLGLAGPTSYEQYF	TGTGCCAGCAGCTTAGGATTAGGGCTAGCGGGGCCTACCTCCTACGAGCAGTACTTC
TRBV4-3	TRBJ2-3	NA	NA	CASSPSPSSTDTQYF	TGCGCCAGCAGCCCTTCTCCCTCTAGCACAGATACGCAGTATTTT
TRBV2	TRBJ1-1	TRBD1	once	CASSEGSGQGVNTEAFF	TGTGCCAGCAGTGAAGGAAGTGGACAGGGGGTGAACACTGAAGCTTTCTTT
TRBV5-1	TRBJ1-2	TRBD1	NA	CASRPTGGSGGYTF	TGCGCCAGCAGGCCCACAGGGGGCTCTGGGGGCTACACCTTC
TRBV7-2	TRBJ1-5	TRBD1	once	CASSTTGDQPQHF	TGTGCCAGCAGTACGACAGGGGATCAGCCCCAGCATTTT
TRBV2	TRBJ1-4	NA	few	CASSEQGTTGGGKLFF	TGTGCCAGCAGTGAACAGGGGACAACCGGGGGGGGGAAACTGTTTTTT
TRBV2	TRBJ2-5	TRBD1	NA	CASSRQGAGETQYF	TGTGCCAGCAGTAGACAGGGGGCGGGAGAGACCCAGTACTTC
TRBV5-1	TRBJ1-2	NA	NA	CASSLGGPRPYGYTF	TGCGCCAGCAGCTTGGGGGGCCCAAGGCCCTATGGCTACACCTTC
TRBV2	TRBJ2-5	TRBD2	NA	CASSTSGVATQYF	TGTGCCAGCAGTACCAGCGGGGTAGCGACCCAGTACTTC
TRBV2	TRBJ2-3	TRBD2	NA	CASRSGGDADTQYF	TGTGCCAGCAGGAGCGGGGGGGACGCAGATACGCAGTATTTT
TRBV27	TRBJ1-1	NA	few	CASRGGIEAFF	TGTGCCAGCAGGGGGGGGATCGAAGCTTTCTTT
TRBV5-3	TRBJ2-7	TRBD2	few	CARSGTSGQSALHSYEQYF	TGTGCCAGAAGCGGTACTAGCGGGCAATCGGCCTTACACTCCTACGAGCAGTACTTC
TRBV2	TRBJ1-2	TRBD1	once	CASTPDRGYDGYTF	TGTGCCAGCACCCCGGACAGGGGCTACGACGGCTACACCTTC
TRBV7-2	TRBJ2-3	NA	NA	CASSLVPQGSYTDTQYF	TGTGCCAGCAGCTTAGTCCCCCAGGGGAGCTACACAGATACGCAGTATTTT
TRBV11-2	TRBJ1-1	NA	NA	CASSLGGTLNTEAFF	TGTGCCAGCAGCTTAGGTGGCACCCTGAACACTGAAGCTTTCTTT
TRBV5-4	TRBJ1-1	NA	few	CASNPGGVRNTEAFF	TGTGCCAGCAACCCTGGGGGGGTAAGGAACACTGAAGCTTTCTTT
TRBV7-2	TRBJ2-7	NA	NA	CASSPTNTLGEQYF	TGTGCCAGCAGCCCAACCAATACTCTTGGCGAGCAGTACTTC
TRBV7-2	TRBJ1-5	NA	NA	CASSLGQGDQPQHF	TGTGCCAGCAGCTTAGGGCAAGGGGATCAGCCCCAGCATTTT
TRBV25-1	TRBJ1-5	NA	NA	CASSGFDSYSNQPQHF	TGTGCCAGCAGCGGCTTCGACAGCTATAGCAATCAGCCCCAGCATTTT
TRBV6-5	TRBJ2-5	TRBD1	NA	CASRRQGGETQYF	TGTGCCAGCAGGAGACAGGGTGGGGAGACCCAGTACTTC
TRBV7-6	TRBJ1-1	NA	NA	CASSLAAGNTEAFF	TGTGCCAGCAGCTTAGCGGCGGGGAACACTGAAGCTTTCTTT
TRBV19	TRBJ2-3	TRBD1	few	CASRDRGRTDTQYF	TGTGCCAGTAGGGACAGGGGGCGCACAGATACGCAGTATTTT
TRBV27	TRBJ2-7	TRBD1	NA	CATTPYWTGGGEQYF	TGTGCCACCACCCCCTATTGGACAGGGGGCGGCGAGCAGTACTTC
TRBV5-1	TRBJ1-1	NA	NA	CASSLFQDSGTNTEAFF	TGCGCCAGCAGCTTATTTCAGGACAGCGGGACGAACACTGAAGCTTTCTTT